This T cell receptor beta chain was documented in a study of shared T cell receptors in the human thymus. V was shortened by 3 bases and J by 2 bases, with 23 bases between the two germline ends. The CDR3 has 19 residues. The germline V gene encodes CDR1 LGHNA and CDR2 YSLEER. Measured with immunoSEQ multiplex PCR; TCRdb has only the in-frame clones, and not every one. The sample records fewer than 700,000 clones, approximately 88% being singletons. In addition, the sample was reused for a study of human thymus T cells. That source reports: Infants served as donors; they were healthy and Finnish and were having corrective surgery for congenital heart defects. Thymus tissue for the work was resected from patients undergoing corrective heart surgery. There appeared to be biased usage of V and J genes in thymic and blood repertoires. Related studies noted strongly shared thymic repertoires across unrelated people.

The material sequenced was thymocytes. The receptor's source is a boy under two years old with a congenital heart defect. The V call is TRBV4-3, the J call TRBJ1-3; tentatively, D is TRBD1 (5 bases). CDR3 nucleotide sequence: TGCGCCAGCAGCCAGGGGGGACGACCCACCGTCGGTCCTGGAAACACCATATATTTT. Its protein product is CASSQGGRPTVGPGNTIYF.